The present entry profiles one TCR beta chain with its context. The antigen is not known. V gave up 8 bases and J gave up 7 bases; unmatched junction bases: 6. The CDR3 loop spans 13 amino acids. The data stem from a study of T cell responses to AZD1222 COVID-19 vaccine. Findings and limits, study-wide: Donor demographics were predominantly white British with a female majority; clonal diversity may be underestimated.

Repertoires were generated with immunoSEQ multiplex PCR, while TCRdb's copy carries only in-frame clones and drops some. The sample includes approximately 70,000 clones, about 88% of them seen just once. The sample consisted of peripheral blood, taken 28 days after the second dose of the MenACWY control vaccine. The source of this sequence is an adult who received the MenACWY meningococcal vaccine as a control. The chain joins TRBV12-3 or TRBV12-4 to TRBJ2-1; 9 bases align to TRBD1. The CDR3: CASRWTGENEQFF. CDR3 sequence (DNA): TGTGCCAGCCGATGGACAGGGGAAAATGAGCAGTTCTTC.